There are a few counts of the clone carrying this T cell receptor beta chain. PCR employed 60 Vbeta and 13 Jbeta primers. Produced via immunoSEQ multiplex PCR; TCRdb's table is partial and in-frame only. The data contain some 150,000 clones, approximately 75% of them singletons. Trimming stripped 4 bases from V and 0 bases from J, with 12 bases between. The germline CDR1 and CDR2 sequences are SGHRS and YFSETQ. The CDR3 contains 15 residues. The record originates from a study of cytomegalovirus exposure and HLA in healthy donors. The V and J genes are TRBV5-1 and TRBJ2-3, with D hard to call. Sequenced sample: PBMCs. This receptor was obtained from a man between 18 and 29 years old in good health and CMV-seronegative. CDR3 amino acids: CASSIVLTSTDTQYF. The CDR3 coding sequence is TGCGCCAGCAGCATTGTACTAACAAGCACAGATACGCAGTATTTT.